The 26 T cell receptor beta chains in this list originate from one sample, sequenced in a study of Ad26.COV2.S vaccination and SARS-CoV-2 variants. The table came from immunoSEQ multiplex PCR; TCRdb's copy has only in-frame clones and leaves some out. This sample yields about 350,000 clones, of which around nine tenths are seen a single time; about 5% belongs to the top ten. Treatment reported: around 19 received Ad26.COV2.S at low or high dose, single or two shots; about 5 received placebo; per-sample allocation not given. The study sampled participants on day 63 after the first vaccine or placebo injection. This specimen consisted of peripheral blood, obtained in a trial of Ad26.COV2.S vaccine versus placebo. These receptors were collected from a person aged 18-60 years who received the Ad26.COV2.S COVID-19 vaccine or a placebo.

The chain has TRBV7-3 and TRBJ1-1, with a possible D match to TRBD1 (6 bases). With 1 base removed from V and 1 base from J, the gap between germline ends came to 10 bases. This CDR3 contains 15 residues. Germline loops: CDR1 SGHTA, CDR2 FQGTGA. CDR3 protein: CASSLNGGRNTEAFF. CDR3 nucleotide sequence: TGTGCCAGCAGCTTAAATGGGGGCCGGAACACTGAAGCTTTCTTT.

By its share, this clone is medium-sized (0.01 to 0.1%). V usage is TRBV7-9 and J usage is TRBJ1-1; no clear D gene. V was trimmed by 1 base and J by 7 bases, leaving 7 bases between them. This CDR3 has 12 residues. From germline, CDR1 is SEHNR and CDR2 FQNEAQ (reference sequence). The CDR3 loop reads CASSLGASEAFF. In DNA, the CDR3 is TGTGCCAGCAGCTTAGGAGCAAGTGAAGCTTTCTTT.

This rearrangement joins TRBV6-1 to TRBJ1-2, with D possibly being TRBD1 (5 bases). Deletions cut 0 bases from V and 8 bases from J, with 22 bases between. The CDR3 totals 17 residues. CDR1 MNHNS and CDR2 SASEGT come from the germline V gene. The DNA of the CDR3 is TGTGCCAGCAGTGAAGCGCTTCTGGAGGGGAAGGGAGCCGGCTACACCTTC. Amino acids: CASSEALLEGKGAGYTF.

The J gene is TRBJ2-7, the V gene TRBV30; D possibly uses TRBD1 or TRBD2 (5 bases each). The V gene's germline CDR1 is GTSNPN and CDR2 SVGIG (reference sequence). CDR3 length: 14 residues. V dropped 8 bases and J dropped 2 bases, with 19 bases sitting between them. CDR3 nucleotide sequence: TGTGCCGCGGTCCTCCGGGACGGAACCTACGAGCAGTACTTC. Residues: CAAVLRDGTYEQYF.

The chain is built from TRBV4-3 and TRBJ1-5; D remains unclear. The V gene's germline CDR1 is LGHNA and CDR2 YSLEER. The CDR3 spans 13 residues. V shed 4 bases and J shed 4 bases, with 8 bases lying between them. The CDR3 reads CASSLTANQPQHF. CDR3 sequence (DNA): TGCGCCAGCAGCCTAACAGCTAATCAGCCCCAGCATTTT.

The chain links TRBV7-2 to TRBJ2-2; TRBD2 is a possible D gene (6 bases). Per the germline V gene, CDR1 is SGHTA and CDR2 is FQGNSA. The ends were cut back, 1 base at V and 2 bases at J, with 11 bases in the middle. The CDR3 is 16 amino acids. The CDR3 loop is CASSLVAGRNTGELFF. The CDR3 DNA is TGTGCCAGCAGCTTAGTGGCGGGGCGCAACACCGGGGAGCTGTTTTTT.

This rearrangement joins TRBV27 to TRBJ2-3; D gene ambiguous. Trimming shortened V by 3 bases and J by 6 bases, and 10 bases separated the two germline ends. Germline V CDR1 and CDR2: MNHEY, SMNVEV (reference sequence). The CDR3 has 13 residues. CDR3 DNA sequence: TGTGCCAGCAGTTTTTGGGGTTGGGATACGCAGTATTTT. It encodes CASSFWGWDTQYF.

The chain combines TRBV11-2 with TRBJ2-5; 10 nucleotides line up with TRBD2. Germline CDR1 and CDR2: SGHAT and FQNNGV. Trimming took 1 base from V and 2 from J; bases not matched to a gene: 1. The CDR3 has 15 residues. The DNA for the CDR3 is TGTGCCAGCAGCTTAGGGACTAGCGGTCAAGAGACCCAGTACTTC. Translation gives CASSLGTSGQETQYF.

This clone has only one observation. V usage is TRBV19 and J usage is TRBJ2-5, with D tentatively TRBD2 (5 bases). V lost 10 bases and J 3 bases, leaving 24 bases between the germline ends. The CDR3 is made up of 16 amino acids. Germline lookup yields CDR1 LNHDA and CDR2 SQIVND (reference sequence). The CDR3 DNA reads as TGTGCCACCTCATCGCGGCGTGGGTCGAGGGAAGAGACCCAGTACTTC. As protein: CATSSRRGSREETQYF.

The chain has TRBV6-1 and TRBJ2-7; TRBD2 might be the D (5 bases). This CDR3 has 15 amino acids. V lost 2 bases to trimming and J lost 7 bases, with 18 bases between them. Per the germline V gene, CDR1 is MNHNS and CDR2 is SASEGT. The CDR3, as DNA: TGTGCCAGCAGTGAATTCTGGATACCCACGGGGGAGCAGTACTTC. It codes for CASSEFWIPTGEQYF.

Regarding this clone: An end of the junction does not agree with germline; a read error may underlie this. The chain joins TRBV18 to TRBJ1-2, with TRBD1 matching 7 bases. The CDR3 spans 13 residues. Germline-derived CDR1 and CDR2 are KGHSH and LQKENI. CDR3 coding DNA: TGTGCCAGCTCGCCACAGGGGTTAAGCGGCTACACCTTC. Its translation is CASSPQGLSGYTF. Looking up the rest from reference TRBV18 and TRBJ1-2 gives the full variable domain: NAGVMQNPRHLVRRRGQEARLRCSPMKGHSHVYWYRQLPEEGLKFMVYLQKENIIDESGMPKERFSAEFPKEGPSILRIQQVVRGDSAAYFCASSPQGLSGYTFGSGTRLTVV.

The J gene is TRBJ2-7, the V gene TRBV11-2; the match to TRBD1 covers 7 bases. After removal of 6 bases from V and 2 bases from J, the junction contained 19 bases not matched to a gene. Germline V lookup: CDR1 SGHAT, CDR2 FQNNGV. The CDR3 extends over 18 amino acids. The chain's CDR3 is CASSNPPNIGTETYEQYF. CDR3 DNA: TGTGCCAGCAGTAATCCCCCTAATATCGGGACAGAGACCTACGAGCAGTACTTC. The full variable domain, completed using reference TRBV11-2 and TRBJ2-7, is EAGVAQSPRYKIIEKRQSVAFWCNPISGHATLYWYQQILGQGPKLLIQFQNNGVVDDSQLPKDRFSAERLKGVDSTLKIQPAKLEDSAVYLCASSNPPNIGTETYEQYFGPGTRLTVT.

The chain has TRBV6-5 and TRBJ2-4, with TRBD2 identical over 7 bases. The germline V gene encodes CDR1 MNHEY and CDR2 SVGAGI. The CDR3 runs 14 residues. The V and J ends lost 6 bases and 1 base, in that order; junction bases with no gene match: 3. CDR3 loop: CASSGRSAKNIQYF. CDR3 nucleotide sequence: TGTGCCAGCAGCGGGAGGTCCGCCAAAAACATTCAGTACTTC.

J is TRBJ2-1 and V is TRBV9; the match to TRBD1 covers 8 bases. The germline CDR1 and CDR2 sequences are SGDLS and YYNGEE. The V segment lost 4 bases and the J segment 0 bases; nucleotides outside the gene matches: 9. This CDR3 has 17 amino acids. CDR3 protein: CASSHPRTGSSYNEQFF. The CDR3 nucleotides read TGTGCCAGCAGCCATCCTAGGACAGGGAGCTCCTACAATGAGCAGTTCTTC.

Only one count was recorded for this clone. Different DNA sequences within this sample yield the same CDR3. This sequence joins TRBV6-4 and TRBJ1-2; D is perhaps TRBD1 (5 bases). CDR3 length: 13 residues. Germline V gene sequence: CDR1 MRHNA, CDR2 SNTAGT. Trimming took off 0 bases at V and 4 bases at J, with 6 bases between the two ends. CDR3 DNA sequence: TGTGCCAGCAGTGACTCGGGGGGCTATGGCTACACCTTC. Translation gives CASSDSGGYGYTF.

This clone has a handful of counts. The V and J genes are TRBV3-1 (or the pseudogene TRBV3-2) and TRBJ2-5; the D gene is possibly TRBD2 (5 bases). The germline V and J ends were trimmed by 1 base and 4 bases, with 13 bases remaining between them. The CDR3 length is 15 residues. Germline-derived CDR1 and CDR2 are LGHDT and YNNKEL (reference sequence). CDR3 sequence: CASSQATPSGETQYF. For the CDR3, the DNA is TGTGCCAGCAGCCAAGCAACCCCGAGCGGAGAGACCCAGTACTTC.

The CDR3 spells CASSYSAYEQYF. In DNA form, the CDR3 reads TGTGCCAGCAGTTACTCAGCTTACGAGCAGTACTTC. The J gene is TRBJ2-7, the V gene TRBV6-2 or TRBV6-3; D not resolved. The CDR3 totals 12 residues. Germline V gives CDR1 MNHEY, CDR2 SVGEGT. With 0 bases removed from V and 4 bases from J, the gap between germline ends came to 4 bases.

The rearrangement uses TRBV18 and TRBJ2-3; D gene ambiguous. V was pared by 2 bases and J by 4 bases, with 16 bases between. CDR3 length: 16 amino acids. Germline CDR1 is KGHSH and CDR2 is LQKENI. The CDR3 nucleotides are TGTGCCAGCTCACCATACGGTGGATCACAAGCAGATACGCAGTATTTT. Translating gives CASSPYGGSQADTQYF.

The rearrangement links TRBV19 to TRBJ2-7, with 7 bases fitting TRBD2. The germline V gene has CDR1 LNHDA and CDR2 SQIVND (reference sequence). The junction had 0 bases not matched to a gene; V was cut back by 5 bases and J by 2 bases. The CDR3 totals 12 residues. The CDR3 DNA reads TGTGCCAGTAGTGGACTAGCCTACGAGCAGTACTTC. It yields the protein CASSGLAYEQYF.

V and J are TRBV7-9 and TRBJ2-7; 9 bases agree with TRBD1. The trim removed 8 bases at V and 2 bases at J, leaving 7 bases unmatched. Germline V gives CDR1 SEHNR, CDR2 FQNEAQ (reference sequence). The CDR3 sequence is 14 residues long. The CDR3 DNA is TGTGCCAGCGGGACAGGGTACAACACCTACGAGCAGTACTTC. Amino acid sequence: CASGTGYNTYEQYF.

This sequence joins TRBV5-4 and TRBJ1-6; perhaps TRBD1 as D (5 bases). V lost 0 bases to trimming and J lost 4 bases, with 11 bases between them. The CDR3 has 16 residues. CDR1 SGHNT and CDR2 YYREEE come from the germline V gene (reference sequence). The CDR3 sequence is CASSLEGAPYNSPLHF. DNA of the CDR3: TGTGCCAGCAGCTTGGAAGGGGCTCCATATAATTCACCCCTCCACTTT.

J is TRBJ1-5 and V is TRBV4-1; D is ambiguous. Germline values: CDR1 MGHRA, CDR2 YSYEKL. V was cut by 4 bases and J by 0 bases, with 10 bases left in between. The CDR3 totals 15 residues. The DNA of the CDR3 is TGCGCCAGCAGCCCAAGAGGAGATAGCAATCAGCCCCAGCATTTT. The encoded protein is CASSPRGDSNQPQHF.

V gene TRBV10-3 combines with J gene TRBJ2-1; 9 bases fit TRBD1. V shed 9 bases, J shed 5 bases, and the junction held 5 bases outside the gene matches. The CDR3 loop spans 13 amino acids. The germline CDR1 and CDR2 sequences are ENHRY and SYGVKD. This chain's CDR3 is CAMNDRGNNEQFF. For the CDR3, the DNA is TGTGCCATGAACGACAGGGGGAACAATGAGCAGTTCTTC.

This chain connects TRBV5-5 to TRBJ1-1; the match to TRBD1 covers 9 bases. Germline V lookup: CDR1 SGHKS, CDR2 YYEKEE (reference sequence). CDR3 length: 16 amino acids. Trimming removed 1 base from V and 1 base from J; junction bases left unmatched: 5. This CDR3 is CASSLTWTGENTEAFF. The CDR3 DNA reads TGTGCCAGCAGCTTGACCTGGACAGGGGAGAACACTGAAGCTTTCTTT. Combining the CDR3 with reference TRBV5-5 and TRBJ1-1 gives the whole variable domain DAGVTQSPTHLIKTRGQQVTLRCSPISGHKSVSWYQQVLGQGPQFIFQYYEKEERGRGNFPDRFSARQFPNYSSELNVNALLLGDSALYLCASSLTWTGENTEAFFGQGTRLTVV.

There are a few counts of this clone. The chain joins TRBV30 to TRBJ1-6; D not resolved. V lost 3 bases to trimming and J lost 8 bases, with 11 bases between them. Germline values: CDR1 GTSNPN, CDR2 SVGIG (reference sequence). This CDR3 is built from 13 residues. The CDR3 sequence: CAWRRALYSPLHF. Written as DNA, the CDR3 is TGTGCCTGGAGACGGGCCTTGTATTCACCCCTCCACTTT.

The V gene is TRBV11-2, the J gene TRBJ2-7; D may be TRBD1 or TRBD2 (6 bases each). Germline-derived CDR1 and CDR2 are SGHAT and FQNNGV. The CDR3 sequence is 15 residues long. Trimming cost V 1 base and J 4 bases, with 14 bases left between them. In DNA form, the CDR3 reads TGTGCCAGCAGCTTAGGGGGGGCCTCAACGTACGAGCAGTACTTC. This translates into CASSLGGASTYEQYF. Based on the CDR3 plus reference TRBV11-2 and TRBJ2-7, the full variable domain is EAGVAQSPRYKIIEKRQSVAFWCNPISGHATLYWYQQILGQGPKLLIQFQNNGVVDDSQLPKDRFSAERLKGVDSTLKIQPAKLEDSAVYLCASSLGGASTYEQYFGPGTRLTVT.